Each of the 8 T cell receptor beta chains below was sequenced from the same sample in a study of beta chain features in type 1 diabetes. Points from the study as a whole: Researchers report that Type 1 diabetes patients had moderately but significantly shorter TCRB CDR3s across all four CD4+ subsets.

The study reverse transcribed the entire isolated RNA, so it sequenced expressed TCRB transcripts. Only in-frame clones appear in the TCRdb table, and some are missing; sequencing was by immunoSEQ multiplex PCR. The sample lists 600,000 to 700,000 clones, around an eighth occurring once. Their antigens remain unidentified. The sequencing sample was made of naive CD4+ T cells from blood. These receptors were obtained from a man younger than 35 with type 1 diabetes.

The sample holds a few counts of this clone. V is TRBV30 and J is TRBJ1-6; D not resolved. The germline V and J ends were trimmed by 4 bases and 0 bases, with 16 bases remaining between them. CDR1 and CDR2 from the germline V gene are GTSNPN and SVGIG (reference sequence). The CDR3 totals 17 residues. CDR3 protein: CAWTLSGRSSYNSPLHF. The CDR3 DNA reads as TGTGCCTGGACTCTTTCGGGCCGGAGCTCCTATAATTCACCCCTCCACTTT.

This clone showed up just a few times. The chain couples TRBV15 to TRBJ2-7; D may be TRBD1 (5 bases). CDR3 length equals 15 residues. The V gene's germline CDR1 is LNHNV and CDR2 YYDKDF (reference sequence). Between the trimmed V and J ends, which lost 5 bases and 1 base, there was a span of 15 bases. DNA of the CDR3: TGTGCCACCAGCGGGCCAGGGCTTCTTTCCTACGAGCAGTACTTC. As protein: CATSGPGLLSYEQYF.

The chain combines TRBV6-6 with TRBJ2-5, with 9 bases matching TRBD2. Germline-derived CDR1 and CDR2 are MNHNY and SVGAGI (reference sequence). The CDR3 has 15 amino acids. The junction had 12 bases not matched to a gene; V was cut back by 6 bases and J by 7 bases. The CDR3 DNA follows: TGTGCCAGCAGCCCCGGGCTAGCGGGGTGGGGGACCCAGTACTTC. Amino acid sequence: CASSPGLAGWGTQYF.

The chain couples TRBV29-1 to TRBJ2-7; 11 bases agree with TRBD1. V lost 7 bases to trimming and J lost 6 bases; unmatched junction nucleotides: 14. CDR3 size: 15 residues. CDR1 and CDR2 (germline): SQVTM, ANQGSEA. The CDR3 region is CSAEGLSDRGLEQYF. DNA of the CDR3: TGCAGCGCCGAAGGCCTCTCGGACAGGGGGCTCGAGCAGTACTTC.

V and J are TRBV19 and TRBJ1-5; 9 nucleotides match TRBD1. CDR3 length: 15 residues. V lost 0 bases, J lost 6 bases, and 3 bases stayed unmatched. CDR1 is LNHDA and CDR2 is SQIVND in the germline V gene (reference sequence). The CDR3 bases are TGTGCCAGTAGTATAGAGACAGGGGGAGGTCAGCCCCAGCATTTT. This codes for CASSIETGGGQPQHF.

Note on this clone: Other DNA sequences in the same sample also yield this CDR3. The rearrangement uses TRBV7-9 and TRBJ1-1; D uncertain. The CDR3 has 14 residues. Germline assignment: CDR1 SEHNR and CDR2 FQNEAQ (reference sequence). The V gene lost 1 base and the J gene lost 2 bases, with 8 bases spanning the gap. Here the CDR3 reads CASSLEAGNTEAFF. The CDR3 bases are TGTGCCAGCAGCTTAGAGGCAGGTAACACTGAAGCTTTCTTT.

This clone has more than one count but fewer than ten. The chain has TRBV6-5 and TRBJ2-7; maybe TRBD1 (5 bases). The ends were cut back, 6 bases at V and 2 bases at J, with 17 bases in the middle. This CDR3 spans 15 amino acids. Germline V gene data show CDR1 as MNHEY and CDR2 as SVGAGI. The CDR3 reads CASSHESTETYEQYF. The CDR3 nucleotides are TGTGCCAGCAGCCACGAATCGACAGAAACCTACGAGCAGTACTTC.

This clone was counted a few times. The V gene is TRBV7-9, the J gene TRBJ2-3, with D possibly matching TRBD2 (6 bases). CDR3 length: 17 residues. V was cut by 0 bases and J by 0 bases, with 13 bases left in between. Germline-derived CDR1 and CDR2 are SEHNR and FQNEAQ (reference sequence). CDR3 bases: TGTGCCAGCAGCTTAGCGCAATTGGCGGGGAGCACAGATACGCAGTATTTT. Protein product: CASSLAQLAGSTDTQYF.